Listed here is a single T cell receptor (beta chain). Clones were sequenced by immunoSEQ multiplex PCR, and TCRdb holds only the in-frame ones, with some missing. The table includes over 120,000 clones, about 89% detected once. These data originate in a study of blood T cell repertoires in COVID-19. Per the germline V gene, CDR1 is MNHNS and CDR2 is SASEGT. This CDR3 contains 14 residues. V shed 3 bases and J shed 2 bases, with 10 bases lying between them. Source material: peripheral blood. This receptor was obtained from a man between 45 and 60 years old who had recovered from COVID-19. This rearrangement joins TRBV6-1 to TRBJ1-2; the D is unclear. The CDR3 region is CASSDGRENYGYTF. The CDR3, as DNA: TGTGCCAGCAGTGATGGACGGGAGAACTATGGCTACACCTTC.